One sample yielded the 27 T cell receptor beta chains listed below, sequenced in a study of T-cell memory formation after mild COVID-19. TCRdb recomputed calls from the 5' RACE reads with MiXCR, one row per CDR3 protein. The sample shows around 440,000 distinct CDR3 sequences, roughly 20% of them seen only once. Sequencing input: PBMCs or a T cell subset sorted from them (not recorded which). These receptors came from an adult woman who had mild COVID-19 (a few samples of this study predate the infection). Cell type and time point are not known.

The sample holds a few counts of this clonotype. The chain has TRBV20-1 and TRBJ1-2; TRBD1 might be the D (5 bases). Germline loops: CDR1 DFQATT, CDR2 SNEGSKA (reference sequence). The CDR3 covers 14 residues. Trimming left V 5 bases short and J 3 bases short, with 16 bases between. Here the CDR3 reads CSAPTGRGDYGYTF. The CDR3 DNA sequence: TGCAGTGCTCCTACCGGGAGGGGAGACTATGGCTACACCTTC.

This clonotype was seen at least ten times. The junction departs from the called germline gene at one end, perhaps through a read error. CDR3 nucleotide sequence: TGTGCCATCAGTGATCGAGACAGGGAGCCGTTCTTC. Protein: CAISDRDREPFF. V gene TRBV10-3 combines with J gene TRBJ2-1; TRBD1 matches at 7 bases. This CDR3 contains 12 residues. The germline V gene has CDR1 ENHRY and CDR2 SYGVKD.

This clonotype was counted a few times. DNA of the CDR3: TGTGCCAGCAGTCTAAACCGGGAACCGTACGTAAGACTGCCAGAAATGAACACTGAAGCTTTCTTT. It is translated as CASSLNREPYVRLPEMNTEAFF. This chain links TRBV6-5 with TRBJ1-1; D gene unclear. V dropped 5 bases and J dropped 0 bases, with 34 bases sitting between them. CDR1 and CDR2 from the germline V gene are MNHEY and SVGAGI. The CDR3 totals 22 residues.

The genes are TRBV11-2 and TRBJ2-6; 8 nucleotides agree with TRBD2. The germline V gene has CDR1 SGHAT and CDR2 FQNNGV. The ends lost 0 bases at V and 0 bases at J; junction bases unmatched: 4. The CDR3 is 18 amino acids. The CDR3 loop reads CASSLEYRGGSGANVLTF. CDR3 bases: TGTGCCAGCAGCTTAGAGTATCGGGGGGGCTCTGGGGCCAACGTCCTGACTTTC. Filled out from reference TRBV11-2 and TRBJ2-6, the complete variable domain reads EAGVAQSPRYKIIEKRQSVAFWCNPISGHATLYWYQQILGQGPKLLIQFQNNGVVDDSQLPKDRFSAERLKGVDSTLKIQPAKLEDSAVYLCASSLEYRGGSGANVLTFGAGSRLTVL.

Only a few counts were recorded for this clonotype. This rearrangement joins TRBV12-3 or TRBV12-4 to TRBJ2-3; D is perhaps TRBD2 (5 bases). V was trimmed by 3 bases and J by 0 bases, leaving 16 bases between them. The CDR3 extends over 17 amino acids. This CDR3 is CASSFVGEAKSTDTQYF. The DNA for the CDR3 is TGTGCCAGCAGTTTCGTGGGAGAGGCAAAAAGCACAGATACGCAGTATTTT.

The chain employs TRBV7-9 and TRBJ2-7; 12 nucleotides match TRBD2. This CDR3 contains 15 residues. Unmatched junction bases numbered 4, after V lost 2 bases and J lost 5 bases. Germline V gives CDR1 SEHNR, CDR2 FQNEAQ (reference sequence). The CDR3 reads CASSLPSGRADEQYF. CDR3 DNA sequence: TGTGCCAGCAGCTTACCTAGCGGGAGGGCCGACGAGCAGTACTTC.

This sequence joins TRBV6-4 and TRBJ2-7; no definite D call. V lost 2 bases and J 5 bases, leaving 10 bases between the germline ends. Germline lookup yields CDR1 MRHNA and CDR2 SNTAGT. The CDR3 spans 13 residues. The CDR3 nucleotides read TGTGCCAGCAGTGACGAGGCCGGAGACGAGCAGTACTTC. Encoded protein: CASSDEAGDEQYF.

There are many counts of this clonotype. The CDR3 is CASSYATMGHDNSPLHF. As DNA, the CDR3 is TGTGCCAGCAGTTACGCGACAATGGGACACGATAATTCACCCCTCCACTTT. The rearrangement links TRBV6-5 to TRBJ1-6; weak D call: TRBD1 (6 bases). The germline V gene encodes CDR1 MNHEY and CDR2 SVGAGI. CDR3 size: 17 residues. V lost 2 bases and J lost 5, with 16 bases in between.

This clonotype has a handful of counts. CDR3 sequence reads: CASSFAALVTTNEKLFF. The CDR3 nucleotides are TGCGCCAGCAGCTTCGCCGCTCTCGTAACAACTAATGAAAAACTGTTTTTT. The chain employs TRBV5-1 and TRBJ1-4, with D hard to call. Deletions cut 2 bases from V and 0 bases from J, with 14 bases between. The CDR3 totals 17 residues. Per the germline V gene, CDR1 is SGHRS and CDR2 is YFSETQ.

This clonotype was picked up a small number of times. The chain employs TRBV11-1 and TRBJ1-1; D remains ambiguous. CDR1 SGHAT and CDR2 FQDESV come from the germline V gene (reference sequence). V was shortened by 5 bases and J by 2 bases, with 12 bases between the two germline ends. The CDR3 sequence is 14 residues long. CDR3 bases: TGTGCCAGCAGCCCATGGGCCGGAAACACTGAAGCTTTCTTT. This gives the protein CASSPWAGNTEAFF. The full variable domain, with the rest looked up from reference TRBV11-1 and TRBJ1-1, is EAEVAQSPRYKITEKSQAVAFWCDPISGHATLYWYRQILGQGPELLVQFQDESVVDDSQLPKDRFSAERLKGVDSTLKIQPAELGDSAMYLCASSPWAGNTEAFFGQGTRLTVV.

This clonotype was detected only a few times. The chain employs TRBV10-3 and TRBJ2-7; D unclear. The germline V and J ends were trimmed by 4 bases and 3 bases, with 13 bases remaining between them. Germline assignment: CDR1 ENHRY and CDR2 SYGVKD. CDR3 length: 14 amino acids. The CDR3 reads CAISGASNLYEQYF. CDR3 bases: TGTGCCATCAGTGGGGCGTCCAACCTCTACGAGCAGTACTTC.

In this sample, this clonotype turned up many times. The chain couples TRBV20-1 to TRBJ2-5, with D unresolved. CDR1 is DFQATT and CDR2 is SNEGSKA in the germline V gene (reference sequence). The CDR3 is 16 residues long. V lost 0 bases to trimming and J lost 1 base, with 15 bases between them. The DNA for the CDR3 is TGCAGTGCTAGAGATCCTTTAAGGGCCAGCCAAGAGACCCAGTACTTC. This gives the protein CSARDPLRASQETQYF.

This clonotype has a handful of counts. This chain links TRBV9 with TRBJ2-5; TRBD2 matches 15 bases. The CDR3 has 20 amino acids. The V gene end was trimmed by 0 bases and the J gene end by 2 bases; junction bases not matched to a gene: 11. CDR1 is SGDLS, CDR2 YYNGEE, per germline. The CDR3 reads CASSVGNLGTSGGIQETQYF. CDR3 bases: TGTGCCAGCAGCGTAGGGAATCTCGGGACTAGCGGGGGGATACAAGAGACCCAGTACTTC.

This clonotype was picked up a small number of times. The CDR3 nucleotides read TGTGCCACCGTTACTATCGGGAGCTCCTACAATGAGCAGTTCTTC. Residues: CATVTIGSSYNEQFF. The chain joins TRBV2 to TRBJ2-1, with D possibly matching TRBD2 (6 bases). CDR3 length equals 15 residues. CDR1 and CDR2 (germline): SNHLY, FYNNEI. Trimming removed 10 bases at V and 0 bases at J, with 16 bases between.

For the CDR3, the DNA is TGCGCCAGCAGCTGGAGGGACAGGGGGTTCGGTGGAGATACGCAGTATTTT. It yields the protein CASSWRDRGFGGDTQYF. V gene TRBV5-1 combines with J gene TRBJ2-3, with TRBD1 identical over 11 bases. Germline V lookup: CDR1 SGHRS, CDR2 YFSETQ. Trimming cost V 3 bases and J 5 bases; bases outside gene matches: 11. The CDR3 runs 17 residues. Full variable domain (remainder filled in from reference TRBV5-1 and TRBJ2-3): KAGVTQTPRYLIKTRGQQVTLSCSPISGHRSVSWYQQTPGQGLQFLFEYFSETQRNKGNFPGRFSGRQFSNSRSEMNVSTLELGDSALYLCASSWRDRGFGGDTQYFGPGTRLTVL.

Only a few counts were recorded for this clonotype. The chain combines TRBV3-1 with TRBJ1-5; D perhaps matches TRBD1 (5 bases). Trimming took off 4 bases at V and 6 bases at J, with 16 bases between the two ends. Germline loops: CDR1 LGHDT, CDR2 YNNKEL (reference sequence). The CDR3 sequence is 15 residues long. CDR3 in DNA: TGTGCCAGCAGCCCAGACGGGACTTCTGGTCAGCCCCAGCATTTT. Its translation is CASSPDGTSGQPQHF.

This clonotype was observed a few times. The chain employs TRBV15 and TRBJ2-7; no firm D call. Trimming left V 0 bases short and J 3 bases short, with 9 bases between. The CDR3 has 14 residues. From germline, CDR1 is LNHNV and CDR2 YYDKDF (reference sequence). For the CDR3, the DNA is TGTGCCACCAGCAGAGATCATGGGATCTACGAGCAGTACTTC. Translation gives CATSRDHGIYEQYF.

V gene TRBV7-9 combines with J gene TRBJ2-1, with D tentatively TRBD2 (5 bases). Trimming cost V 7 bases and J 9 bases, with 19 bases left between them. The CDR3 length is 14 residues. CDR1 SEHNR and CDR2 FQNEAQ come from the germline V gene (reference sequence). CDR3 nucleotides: TGTGCCAGCACCCCCGGACTCTTAGTGGGTGAGCAGTTCTTC. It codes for CASTPGLLVGEQFF.

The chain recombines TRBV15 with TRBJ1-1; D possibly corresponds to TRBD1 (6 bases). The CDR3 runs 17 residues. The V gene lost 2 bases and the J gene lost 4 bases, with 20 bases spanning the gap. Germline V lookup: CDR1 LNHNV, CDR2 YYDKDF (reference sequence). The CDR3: CATSRPADSYGITEAFF. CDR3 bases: TGTGCCACCAGCAGACCCGCGGACAGTTATGGTATCACTGAAGCTTTCTTT.

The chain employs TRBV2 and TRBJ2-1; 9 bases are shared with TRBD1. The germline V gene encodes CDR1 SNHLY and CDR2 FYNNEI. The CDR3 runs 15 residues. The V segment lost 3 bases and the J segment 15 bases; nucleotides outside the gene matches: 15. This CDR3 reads CASSDWVRGTGWWFF. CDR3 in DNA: TGTGCCAGCAGTGACTGGGTTCGGGGGACAGGGTGGTGGTTCTTC.

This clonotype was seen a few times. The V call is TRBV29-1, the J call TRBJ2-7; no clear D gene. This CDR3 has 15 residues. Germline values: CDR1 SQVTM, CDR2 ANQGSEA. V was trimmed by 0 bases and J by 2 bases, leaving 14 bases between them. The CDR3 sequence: CSVEDGSGTPYEQYF. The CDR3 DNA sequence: TGCAGCGTTGAAGATGGGTCAGGAACACCCTACGAGCAGTACTTC.

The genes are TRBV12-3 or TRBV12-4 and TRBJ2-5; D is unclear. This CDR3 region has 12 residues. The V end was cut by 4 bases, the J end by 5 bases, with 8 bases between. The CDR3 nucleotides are TGTGCCAGCAGTTGGTTTAGGGAGACCCAGTACTTC. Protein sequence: CASSWFRETQYF.

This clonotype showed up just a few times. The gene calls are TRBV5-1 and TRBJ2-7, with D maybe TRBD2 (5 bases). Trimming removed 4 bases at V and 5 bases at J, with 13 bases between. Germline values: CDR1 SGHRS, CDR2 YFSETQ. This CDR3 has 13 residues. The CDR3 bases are TGCGCCAGCAGCACCGGGCCCGGGAACGAGCAGTACTTC. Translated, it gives CASSTGPGNEQYF.

The CDR3 DNA reads TGCAGTGGCGCCCTGGGGGGCCGTAACACTGAAGCTTTCTTT. It is translated as CSGALGGRNTEAFF. The chain is built from TRBV20-1 and TRBJ1-1, with D maybe TRBD1 (6 bases). Germline CDR1 DFQATT, CDR2 SNEGSKA (reference sequence). The CDR3 is 14 amino acids. V shed 7 bases and J shed 2 bases, with 17 bases lying between them.

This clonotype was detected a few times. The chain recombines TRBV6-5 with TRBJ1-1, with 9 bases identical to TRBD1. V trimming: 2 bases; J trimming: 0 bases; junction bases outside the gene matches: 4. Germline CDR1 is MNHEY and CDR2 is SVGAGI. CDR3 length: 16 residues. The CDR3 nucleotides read TGTGCCAGCAGTTACGGGGGACAGGGCGTGAACACTGAAGCTTTCTTT. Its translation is CASSYGGQGVNTEAFF.

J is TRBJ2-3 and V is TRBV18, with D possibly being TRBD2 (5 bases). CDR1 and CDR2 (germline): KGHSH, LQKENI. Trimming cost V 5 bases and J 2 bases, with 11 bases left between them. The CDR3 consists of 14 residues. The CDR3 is CASSAGLTTDTQYF. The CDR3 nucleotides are TGTGCCAGCTCAGCGGGCCTCACCACAGATACGCAGTATTTT.

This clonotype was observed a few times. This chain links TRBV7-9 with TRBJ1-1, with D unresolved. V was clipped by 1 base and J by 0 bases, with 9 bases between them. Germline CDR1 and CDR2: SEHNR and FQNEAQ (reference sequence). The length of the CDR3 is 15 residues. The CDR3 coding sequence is TGTGCCAGCAGCTTAGAGGGCAACGTGAACACTGAAGCTTTCTTT. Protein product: CASSLEGNVNTEAFF. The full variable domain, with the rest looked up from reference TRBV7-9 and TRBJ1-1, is DTGVSQNPRHKITKRGQNVTFRCDPISEHNRLYWYRQTLGQGPEFLTYFQNEAQLEKSRLLSDRFSAERPKGSFSTLEIQRTEQGDSAMYLCASSLEGNVNTEAFFGQGTRLTVV.